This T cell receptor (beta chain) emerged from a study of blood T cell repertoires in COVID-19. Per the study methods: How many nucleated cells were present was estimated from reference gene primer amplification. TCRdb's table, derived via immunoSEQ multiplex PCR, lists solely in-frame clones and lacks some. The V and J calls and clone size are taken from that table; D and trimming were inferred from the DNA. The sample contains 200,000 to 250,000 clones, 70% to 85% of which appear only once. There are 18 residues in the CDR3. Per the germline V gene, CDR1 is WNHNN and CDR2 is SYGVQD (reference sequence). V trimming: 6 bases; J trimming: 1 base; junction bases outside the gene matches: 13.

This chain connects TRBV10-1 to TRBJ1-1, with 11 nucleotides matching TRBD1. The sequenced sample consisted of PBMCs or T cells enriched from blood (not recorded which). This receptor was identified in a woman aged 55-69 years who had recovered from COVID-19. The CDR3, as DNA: TGCGCCAGCAGACCCAGTTTGGGGACAGGGGGACGGAACACTGAAGCTTTCTTT. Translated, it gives CASRPSLGTGGRNTEAFF.